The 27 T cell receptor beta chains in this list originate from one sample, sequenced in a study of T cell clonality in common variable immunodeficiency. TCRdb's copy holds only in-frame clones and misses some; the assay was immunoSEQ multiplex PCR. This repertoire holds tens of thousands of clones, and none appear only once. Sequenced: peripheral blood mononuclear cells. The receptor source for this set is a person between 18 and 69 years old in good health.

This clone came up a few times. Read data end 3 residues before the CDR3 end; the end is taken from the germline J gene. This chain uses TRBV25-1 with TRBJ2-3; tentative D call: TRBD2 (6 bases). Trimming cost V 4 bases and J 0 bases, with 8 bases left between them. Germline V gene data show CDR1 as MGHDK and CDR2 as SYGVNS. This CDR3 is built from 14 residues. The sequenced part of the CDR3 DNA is TGTGCCAGCAGTGTCAGCGGGAGCACAGATACG. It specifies CASSVSGSTDT. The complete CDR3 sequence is CASSVSGSTDTQYF. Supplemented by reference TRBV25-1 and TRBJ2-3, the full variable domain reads EADIYQTPRYLVIGTGKKITLECSQTMGHDKMYWYQQDPGMELHLIHYSYGVNSTEKGDLSSESTVSRIRTEHFPLTLESARPSHTSQYLCASSVSGSTDTQYFGPGTRLTVL.

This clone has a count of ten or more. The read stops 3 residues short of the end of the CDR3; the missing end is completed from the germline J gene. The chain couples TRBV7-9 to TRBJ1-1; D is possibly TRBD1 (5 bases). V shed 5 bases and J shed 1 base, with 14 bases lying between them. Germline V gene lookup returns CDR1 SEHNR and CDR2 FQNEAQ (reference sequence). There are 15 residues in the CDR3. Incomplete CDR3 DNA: TGTGCCAGCAGCGCTCAGGGTTTGGGGAACACTGAA. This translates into CASSAQGLGNTE. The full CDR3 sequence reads CASSAQGLGNTEAFF.

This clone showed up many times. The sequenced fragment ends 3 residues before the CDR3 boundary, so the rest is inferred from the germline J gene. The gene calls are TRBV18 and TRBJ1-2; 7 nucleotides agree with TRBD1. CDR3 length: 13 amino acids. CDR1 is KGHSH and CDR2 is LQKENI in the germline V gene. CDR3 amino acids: CASSRDRQSSYTF. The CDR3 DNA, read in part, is TGTGCCAGCTCGAGGGACAGACAGTCGAGC.

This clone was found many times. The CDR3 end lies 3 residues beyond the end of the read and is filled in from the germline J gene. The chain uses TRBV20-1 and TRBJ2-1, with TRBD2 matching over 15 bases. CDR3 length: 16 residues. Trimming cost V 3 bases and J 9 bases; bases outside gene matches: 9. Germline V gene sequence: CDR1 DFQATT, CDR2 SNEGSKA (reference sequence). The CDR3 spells CSASGTSGRLSLEQFF. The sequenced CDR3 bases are TGCAGTGCTAGCGGGACTAGCGGGAGGTTGTCCCTTGAG.

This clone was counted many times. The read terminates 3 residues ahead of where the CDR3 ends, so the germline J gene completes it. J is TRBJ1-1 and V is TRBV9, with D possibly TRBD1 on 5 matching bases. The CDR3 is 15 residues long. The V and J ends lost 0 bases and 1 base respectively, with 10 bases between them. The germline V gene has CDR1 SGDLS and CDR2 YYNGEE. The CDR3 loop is CASSVVQVPNTEAFF. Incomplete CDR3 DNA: TGTGCCAGCAGCGTAGTACAGGTCCCGAACACTGAA. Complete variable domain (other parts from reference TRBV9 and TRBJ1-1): DSGVTQTPKHLITATGQRVTLRCSPRSGDLSVYWYQQSLDQGLQFLIQYYNGEERAKGNILERFSAQQFPDLHSELNLSSLELGDSALYFCASSVVQVPNTEAFFGQGTRLTVV.

CDR3: CASSVKDRGAEAFF. The CDR3 bases that were read are TGTGCCAGCAGCGTCAAAGACAGGGGAGCTGAA. The chain uses TRBV7-9 and TRBJ1-1; TRBD1 matches at 8 bases. The observed sequence ends 3 residues before the CDR3 terminus, with the missing tail filled in from the germline J gene. V gave up 5 bases and J gave up 6 bases; unmatched junction bases: 8. Germline values: CDR1 SEHNR, CDR2 FQNEAQ (reference sequence). CDR3 length equals 14 residues. The full variable domain, completed using reference TRBV7-9 and TRBJ1-1, is DTGVSQNPRHKITKRGQNVTFRCDPISEHNRLYWYRQTLGQGPEFLTYFQNEAQLEKSRLLSDRFSAERPKGSFSTLEIQRTEQGDSAMYLCASSVKDRGAEAFFGQGTRLTVV.

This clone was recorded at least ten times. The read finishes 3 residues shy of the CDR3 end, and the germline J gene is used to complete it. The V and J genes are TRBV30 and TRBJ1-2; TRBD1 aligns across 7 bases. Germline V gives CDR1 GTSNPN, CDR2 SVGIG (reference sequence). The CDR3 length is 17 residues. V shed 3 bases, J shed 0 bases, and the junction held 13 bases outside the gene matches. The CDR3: CAWRHKGAQIPNYGYTF. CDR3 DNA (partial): TGTGCCTGGAGGCACAAGGGGGCGCAGATCCCTAACTATGGC.

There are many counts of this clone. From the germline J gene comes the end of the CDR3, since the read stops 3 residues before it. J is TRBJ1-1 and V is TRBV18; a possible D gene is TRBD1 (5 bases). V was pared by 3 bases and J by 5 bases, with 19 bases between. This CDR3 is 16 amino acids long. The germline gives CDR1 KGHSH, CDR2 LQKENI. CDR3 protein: CASSPTRAQGETEAFF. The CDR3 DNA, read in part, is TGTGCCAGCTCACCTACTCGAGCTCAGGGAGAAACTGAA.

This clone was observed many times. Incomplete CDR3 DNA: TGCAGCGTTGCGAGGACAGGGGCGAACTATGGC. Its protein is CSVARTGANYG. The CDR3 in its entirety is CSVARTGANYGYTF. This chain connects TRBV29-1 to TRBJ1-2; TRBD1 matches at 9 bases. Read coverage stops 3 residues before the CDR3 terminus; the germline J gene supplies the remainder. CDR3 length: 14 residues. V dropped 4 bases and J dropped 2; count of bases not matched to a gene: 5. Germline lookup yields CDR1 SQVTM and CDR2 ANQGSEA.

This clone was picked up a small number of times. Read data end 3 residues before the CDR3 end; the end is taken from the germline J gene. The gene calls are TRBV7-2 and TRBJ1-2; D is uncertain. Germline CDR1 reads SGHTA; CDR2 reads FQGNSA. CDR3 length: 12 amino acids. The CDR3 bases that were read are TGTGCCAGCAGCCCCGATGAAAACATC. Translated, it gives CASSPDENI. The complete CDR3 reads CASSPDENIYTF. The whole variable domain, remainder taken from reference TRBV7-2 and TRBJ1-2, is GAGVSQSPSNKVTEKGKDVELRCDPISGHTALYWYRQSLGQGLEFLIYFQGNSAPDKSGLPSDRFSAERTGGSVSTLTIQRTQQEDSAVYLCASSPDENIYTFGSGTRLTVV.

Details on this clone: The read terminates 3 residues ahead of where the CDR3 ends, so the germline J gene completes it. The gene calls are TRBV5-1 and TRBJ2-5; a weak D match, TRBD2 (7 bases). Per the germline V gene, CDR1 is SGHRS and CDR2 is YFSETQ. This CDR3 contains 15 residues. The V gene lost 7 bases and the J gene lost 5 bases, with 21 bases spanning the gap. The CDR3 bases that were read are TGCGCCAGCCAAACGGGGGGCGGATGGACGGAGACC. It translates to CASQTGGGWTET. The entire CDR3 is CASQTGGGWTETQYF.

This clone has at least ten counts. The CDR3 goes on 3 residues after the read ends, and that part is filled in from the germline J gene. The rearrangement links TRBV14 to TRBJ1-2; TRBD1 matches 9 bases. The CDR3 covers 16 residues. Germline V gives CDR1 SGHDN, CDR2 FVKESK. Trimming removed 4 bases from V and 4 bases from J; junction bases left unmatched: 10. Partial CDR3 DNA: TGTGCCAGCAGCCCGGGACAGGGCGGGAACTTCTATGGC. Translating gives CASSPGQGGNFYG. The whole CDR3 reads CASSPGQGGNFYGYTF.

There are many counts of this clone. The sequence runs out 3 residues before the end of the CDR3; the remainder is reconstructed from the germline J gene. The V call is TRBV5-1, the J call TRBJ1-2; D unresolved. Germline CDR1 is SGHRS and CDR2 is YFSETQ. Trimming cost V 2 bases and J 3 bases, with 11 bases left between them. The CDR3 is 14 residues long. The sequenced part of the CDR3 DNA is TGCGCCAGCAGCTTCGCAGGAAGTGACTATGGC. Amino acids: CASSFAGSDYG. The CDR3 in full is CASSFAGSDYGYTF. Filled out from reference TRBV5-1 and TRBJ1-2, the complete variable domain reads KAGVTQTPRYLIKTRGQQVTLSCSPISGHRSVSWYQQTPGQGLQFLFEYFSETQRNKGNFPGRFSGRQFSNSRSEMNVSTLELGDSALYLCASSFAGSDYGYTFGSGTRLTVV.

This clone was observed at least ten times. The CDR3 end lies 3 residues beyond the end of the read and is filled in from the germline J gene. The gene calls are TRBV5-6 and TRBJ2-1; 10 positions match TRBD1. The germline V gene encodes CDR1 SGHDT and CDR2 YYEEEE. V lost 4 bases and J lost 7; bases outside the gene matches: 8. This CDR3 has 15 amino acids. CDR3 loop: CASSLGTGAWNEQFF. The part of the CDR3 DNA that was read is TGTGCCAGCAGCCTAGGGACAGGGGCATGGAATGAG.

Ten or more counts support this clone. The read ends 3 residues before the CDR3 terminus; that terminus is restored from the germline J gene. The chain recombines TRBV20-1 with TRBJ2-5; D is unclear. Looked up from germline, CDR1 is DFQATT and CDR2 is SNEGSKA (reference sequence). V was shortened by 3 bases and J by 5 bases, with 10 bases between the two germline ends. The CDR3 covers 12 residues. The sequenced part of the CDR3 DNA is TGCAGTGCTAGCGACGACTTGGAGACC. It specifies CSASDDLET. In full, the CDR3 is CSASDDLETQYF.

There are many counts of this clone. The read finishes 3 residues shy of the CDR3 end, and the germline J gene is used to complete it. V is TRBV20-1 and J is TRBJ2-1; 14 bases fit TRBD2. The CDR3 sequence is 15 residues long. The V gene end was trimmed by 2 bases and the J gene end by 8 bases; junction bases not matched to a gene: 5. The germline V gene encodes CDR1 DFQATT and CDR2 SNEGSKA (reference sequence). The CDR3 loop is CSARRTSGGRDEQFF. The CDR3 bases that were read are TGCAGTGCTAGACGGACTAGCGGGGGGAGGGATGAG.

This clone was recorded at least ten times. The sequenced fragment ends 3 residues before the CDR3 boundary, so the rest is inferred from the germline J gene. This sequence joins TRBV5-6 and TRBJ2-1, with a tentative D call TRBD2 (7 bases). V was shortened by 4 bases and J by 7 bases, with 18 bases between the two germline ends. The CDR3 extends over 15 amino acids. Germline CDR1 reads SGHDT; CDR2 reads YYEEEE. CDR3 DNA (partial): TGTGCCAGCAGCGCCTACAGGGCCGGGGGGAATGAG. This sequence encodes CASSAYRAGGNE. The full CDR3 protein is CASSAYRAGGNEQFF.

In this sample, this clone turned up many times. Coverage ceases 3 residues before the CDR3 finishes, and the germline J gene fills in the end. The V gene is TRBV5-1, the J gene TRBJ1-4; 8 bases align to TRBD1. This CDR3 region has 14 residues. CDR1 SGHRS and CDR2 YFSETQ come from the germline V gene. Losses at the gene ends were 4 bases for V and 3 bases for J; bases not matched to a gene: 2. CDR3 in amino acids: CASSPDRANEKLFF. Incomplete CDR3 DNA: TGCGCCAGCAGCCCGGACAGGGCTAATGAAAAA.

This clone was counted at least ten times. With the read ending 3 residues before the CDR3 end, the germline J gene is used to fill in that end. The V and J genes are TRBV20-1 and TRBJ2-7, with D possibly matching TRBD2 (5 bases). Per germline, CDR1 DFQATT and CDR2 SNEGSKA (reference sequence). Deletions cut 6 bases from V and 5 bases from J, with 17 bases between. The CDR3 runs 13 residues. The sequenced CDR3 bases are TGCAGTGCCTTGGACGGGGTTAGGGACGAG. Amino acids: CSALDGVRDE. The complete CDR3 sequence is CSALDGVRDEQYF.

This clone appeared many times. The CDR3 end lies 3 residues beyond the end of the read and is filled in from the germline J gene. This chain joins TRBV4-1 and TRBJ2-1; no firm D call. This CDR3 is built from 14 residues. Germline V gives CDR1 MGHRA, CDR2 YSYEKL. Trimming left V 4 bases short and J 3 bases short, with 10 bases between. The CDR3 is CASSRGSLYNEQFF. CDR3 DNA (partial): TGCGCCAGCAGCCGCGGTTCTCTCTACAATGAG.

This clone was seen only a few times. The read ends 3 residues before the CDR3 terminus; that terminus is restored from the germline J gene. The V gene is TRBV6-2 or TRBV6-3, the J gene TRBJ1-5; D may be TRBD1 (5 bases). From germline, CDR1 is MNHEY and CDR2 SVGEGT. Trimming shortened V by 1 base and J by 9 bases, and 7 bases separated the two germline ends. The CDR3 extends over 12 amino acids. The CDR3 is CASSYFRAPQHF. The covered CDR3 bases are TGTGCCAGCAGTTACTTCAGGGCGCCC.

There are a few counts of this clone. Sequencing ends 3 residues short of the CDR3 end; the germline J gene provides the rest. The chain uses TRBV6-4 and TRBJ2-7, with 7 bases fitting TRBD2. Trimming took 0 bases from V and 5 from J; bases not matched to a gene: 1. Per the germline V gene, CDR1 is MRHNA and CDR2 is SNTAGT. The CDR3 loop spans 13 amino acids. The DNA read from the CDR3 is TGTGCCAGCAGTGACTCGGGAGGGGACGAG. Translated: CASSDSGGDE. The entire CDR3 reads CASSDSGGDEQYF.

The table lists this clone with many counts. The chain's CDR3 is CASSFGVTANTEAFF. The covered CDR3 bases are TGTGCCAGCAGCTTCGGGGTAACAGCGAACACTGAA. The chain carries TRBV5-6 and TRBJ1-1; D is uncertain. From the germline J gene comes the end of the CDR3, since the read stops 3 residues before it. The CDR3 is 15 residues long. Germline CDR1 reads SGHDT; CDR2 reads YYEEEE. V dropped 2 bases and J dropped 1 base, with 12 bases sitting between them.

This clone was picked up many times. The CDR3 region is CASSTQGGDTEAFF. The sequenced CDR3 bases are TGTGCCAGCAGCACCCAGGGCGGGGACACTGAA. V gene TRBV7-8 combines with J gene TRBJ1-1, with TRBD1 as a possible D gene (5 bases). The observed sequence ends 3 residues before the CDR3 terminus, with the missing tail filled in from the germline J gene. The CDR3 covers 14 residues. Trimming removed 5 bases from V and 3 bases from J, with 13 bases in between. Per germline, CDR1 SGHVS and CDR2 FQNEAQ.

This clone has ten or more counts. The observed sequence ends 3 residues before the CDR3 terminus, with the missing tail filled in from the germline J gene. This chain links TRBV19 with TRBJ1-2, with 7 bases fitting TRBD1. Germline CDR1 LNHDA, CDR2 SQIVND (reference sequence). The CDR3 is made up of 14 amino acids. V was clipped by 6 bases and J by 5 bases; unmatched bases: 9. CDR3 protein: CASRDRRHRYGYTF. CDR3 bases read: TGTGCCAGTAGGGACAGGCGACATCGGTATGGC.

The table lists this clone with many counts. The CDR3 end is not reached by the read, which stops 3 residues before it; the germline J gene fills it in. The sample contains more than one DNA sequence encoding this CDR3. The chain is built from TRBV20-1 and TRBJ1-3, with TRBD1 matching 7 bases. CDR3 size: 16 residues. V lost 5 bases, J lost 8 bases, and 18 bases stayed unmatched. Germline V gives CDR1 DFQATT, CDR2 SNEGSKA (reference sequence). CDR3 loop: CSAPIKTGAPGDTIYF. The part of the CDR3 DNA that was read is TGCAGTGCTCCGATCAAAACAGGGGCCCCAGGAGACACC.

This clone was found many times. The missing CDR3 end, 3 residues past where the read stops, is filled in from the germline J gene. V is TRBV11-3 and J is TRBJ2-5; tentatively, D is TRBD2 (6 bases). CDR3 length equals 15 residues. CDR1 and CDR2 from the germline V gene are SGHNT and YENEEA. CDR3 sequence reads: CASRLVGTPGGTQYF. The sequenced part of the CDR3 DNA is TGTGCAAGTCGCTTAGTCGGGACCCCCGGGGGGACC.